The clone carrying this T cell receptor beta chain showed up just once. Each patient relapsed following autologous stem cell transplantation, and prior brentuximab vedotin exposure differed. Investigators obtained CD8+ T cells from thawed PBMCs by magnetic negative selection. Libraries were prepared by immunoSEQ multiplex PCR; TCRdb keeps only in-frame clonotypes and omits some of them. The table lists about 13,000 clones, roughly 80% of them singletons. This entry belongs to a study of PD-1 blockade in classical Hodgkin lymphoma. V lost 0 bases, J lost 8 bases, and 7 bases lay in between. This CDR3 is 13 amino acids long. Germline-derived CDR1 and CDR2 are PRHDT and FYEKMQ (reference sequence).

The sample in question was CD8+ T cells from blood, obtained at baseline. The chain joins TRBV13 to TRBJ1-4; no firm D call. The TCR was taken from a human donor with classical Hodgkin lymphoma. Here the CDR3 DNA reads TGTGCCAGCAGCTTAGGCGGTCGGGAAAAACTGTTTTTT. It encodes CASSLGGREKLFF. Full variable domain (remainder filled in from reference TRBV13 and TRBJ1-4): AAGVIQSPRHLIKEKRETATLKCYPIPRHDTVYWYQQGPGQDPQFLISFYEKMQSDKGSIPDRFSAQQFSDYHSELNMSSLELGDSALYFCASSLGGREKLFFGSGTQLSVL.